This TCR beta chain was sequenced during a study of blood T cells in healthy people across ages. Of note for this clonotype: The antigen is unknown.

V was cut by 7 bases and J by 0 bases, with 7 bases left in between. Germline CDR1 ENHRY, CDR2 SYGVKD. This CDR3 region has 14 residues. Notes on the study in general: Diversity of TCR beta correlated strongly with naive T cell percentage.

Primers used in a second PCR of about 6 to 11 cycles were a sample-barcoded 5' primer and a J-beta primer mix. Each CDR3 protein gets one entry after TCRdb re-called the 5' RACE reads with MiXCR. There are some 1,000,000 distinct CDR3 sequences in the sample; almost 25% occur only once, and approximately 0.71% lies in the top ten. The same data also went into a second study, on T cells of mothers and their children.

This chain links TRBV10-3 with TRBJ2-6, with no clear D. The receptor was derived from a girl aged 2 to 10 in good health. The sample comprised blood. CDR3 DNA: TGTGCCATCAAAACCGACTCTGGGGCCAACGTCCTGACTTTC. Protein: CAIKTDSGANVLTF.